This T cell receptor (beta chain) was captured by sequencing in a study of CD8+ T cells in alopecia areata. V dropped 0 bases and J dropped 2 bases, with 9 bases sitting between them. The CDR3 is 15 amino acids. The sample holds a few counts of this clone. RNA extraction and reverse transcription yielded cDNA as sequencing template. The table came from immunoSEQ multiplex PCR; TCRdb's copy has only in-frame clones and leaves some out. There are some 99,000 clones in the sample; under 45% occur only once, and around 0.8% lies in the top ten. Material for sequencing was CD4+ T cells sorted from blood. V usage is TRBV23-1 and J usage is TRBJ2-3; possible D gene TRBD1, 5 bases. TRBV23-1 is an ORF, with its function uncertain. The TCR was taken from a human donor with alopecia areata. DNA of the CDR3: TGCGCCAGCAGTCAATCGGGGCGGTTCACAGATACGCAGTATTTT. Its translation is CASSQSGRFTDTQYF.